This T cell receptor beta chain appears in the sequencing data of a study of cytomegalovirus exposure and HLA in healthy donors. As for the study in general: About 180 million T cells yielded 100 million to 130 million unique TCR beta sequences, as an earlier analysis found. Study results and caveats: The study put under 200 TCR beta chains on its list as cytomegalovirus-associated. Donor immune exposure was known only as CMV serostatus.

This CDR3 has 15 residues. CDR1 is GTSNPN and CDR2 is SVGIG in the germline V gene (reference sequence). Trimming took 6 bases from V and 1 from J, leaving 16 bases between them. As concerns this clone: Its antigen is currently unknown.

Amplification used 60 Vbeta primers and 13 Jbeta primers. Sequencing was performed with immunoSEQ multiplex PCR; in TCRdb, only in-frame clones are kept and a portion is missing. There are around 180,000 clones in the sample; over 60% occur only once, and around 1% lies in the top ten. The sequence was collected from a woman between 40 and 55 years old in good health and CMV-seronegative. This chain uses TRBV30 with TRBJ2-1; D is perhaps TRBD2 (5 bases). The sequencing sample was made of PBMCs. The CDR3: CACPQDGESYNEQFF. The CDR3 DNA reads as TGTGCCTGCCCCCAAGACGGGGAGTCCTACAATGAGCAGTTCTTC.